This T cell receptor beta chain was sequenced in a study of vaccination effects on CD4 cells after COVID-19. Regarding the study as a whole: Convalescent patients were few in the study, and early post-infection timepoints were absent.

The table came from immunoSEQ multiplex PCR; TCRdb's copy has only in-frame clones and leaves some out. Counted here are around 79,000 clones, around 78% occurring once; the ten biggest clones make up over 9.5%. As for this clone: Its antigen remains unidentified.

Trimming stripped 0 bases from V and 5 bases from J, with 7 bases between. Germline CDR1 SGDLS, CDR2 YYNGEE. This CDR3 has 13 residues. With the ViraFEST assay, the study expanded antigen-specific CD4+ T cells using viral peptide pools, then sequenced them. Following a roughly 9-day culture, CD4+ T cells were purified. Vaccine recipients had no previous SARS-CoV-2 infection; their nucleocapsid antibodies were negative. The sequence came from a human donor who received a COVID-19 vaccine. V gene TRBV9 combines with J gene TRBJ2-3, with no clear D. The sequencing used CD4+ T cells from PBMCs cultured with SARS-CoV-2 spike peptides, collected before COVID-19 vaccination. CDR3 amino acids: CASSVVAEDTQYF. The CDR3, as DNA: TGTGCCAGCAGCGTAGTTGCTGAAGATACGCAGTATTTT.